This T cell receptor beta chain appears in the sequencing data of a study of T cells in Graves' hyperthyroidism and ophthalmopathy. Findings of the study overall: Before onset, ophthalmopathy was predicted by the model a median around 6 months earlier.

RNA transcripts served as the template for amplifying TCR beta CDR3 regions. A set of HTBI primers served as the primers for a first-round RT-PCR of the TCR CDR3. TCRdb redid the calling of the multiplex PCR reads with MiXCR, one entry per CDR3 protein. The sample shows around 300,000 distinct CDR3 sequences, less than 30% of them seen only once. This CDR3 has 16 amino acids. Per germline, CDR1 DFQATT and CDR2 SNEGSKA (reference sequence). Trimming pared 6 bases from V and 2 bases from J, leaving 20 bases between. Ahead of any ophthalmopathy symptoms, the blood sample was obtained at the first diagnosis of hyperthyroidism. This clonotype was counted ten times or more. The antigen remains undetermined.

The chain employs TRBV20-1 and TRBJ1-5; TRBD1 might be the D (6 bases). The sequencing input was blood. This sequence originates from a man in his forties with Graves' hyperthyroidism that later progressed to Graves' ophthalmopathy. CDR3 protein: CSAKTGGGWGNQPQHF. DNA of the CDR3: TGCAGTGCAAAAACAGGTGGGGGCTGGGGCAATCAGCCCCAGCATTTT.